The 4 T cell receptor beta chains below come from one sample, sequenced in a study of blood T cell repertoires in COVID-19. The data were produced by immunoSEQ multiplex PCR, yet TCRdb's version contains in-frame clones alone and is incomplete. The sample carries around 100,000 clones, 80% to 90% recorded once. Sequenced material: peripheral blood. The source of these receptors is an elderly woman with acute or convalescent COVID-19.

CDR3 sequence reads: CASSDQTGPYGYTF. CDR3 sequence (DNA): TGTGCCAGCAGCGACCAGACAGGGCCCTATGGCTACACCTTC. This chain joins TRBV7-2 and TRBJ1-2; 7 nucleotides agree with TRBD1. Germline CDR1 and CDR2: SGHTA and FQGNSA. This CDR3 is built from 14 residues. The trim removed 5 bases at V and 4 bases at J, leaving 7 bases unmatched.

V usage is TRBV6-5 and J usage is TRBJ1-6, with D possibly TRBD1 on 5 matching bases. Trimming took off 6 bases at V and 9 bases at J, with 15 bases between the two ends. This CDR3 spans 14 amino acids. CDR1 is MNHEY, CDR2 SVGAGI, per germline. This chain's CDR3 is CASRQTEFGSPLHF. DNA for the CDR3: TGTGCCAGCAGACAGACAGAATTTGGTTCACCCCTCCACTTT.

V is TRBV3-1 (or the pseudogene TRBV3-2) and J is TRBJ1-3; D gene uncertain. CDR1 is LGHDT and CDR2 is YNNKEL in the germline V gene (reference sequence). Trimming pared 4 bases from V and 0 bases from J, leaving 7 bases between. The CDR3 is 14 residues long. The CDR3 DNA is TGTGCCAGCAGCCCGTCAGACTCTGGAAACACCATATATTTT. The encoded protein is CASSPSDSGNTIYF.

The genes are TRBV5-1 and TRBJ2-3; 10 nucleotides line up with TRBD2. Losses at the gene ends were 0 bases for V and 2 bases for J; bases not matched to a gene: 9. Germline assignment: CDR1 SGHRS and CDR2 YFSETQ. The CDR3 is 18 residues long. The CDR3 region has the DNA TGCGCCAGCAGCTTGGAGCCTAGCGGGGGTAAAACCACAGATACGCAGTATTTT. The encoded protein is CASSLEPSGGKTTDTQYF.